This T cell receptor (beta chain) is drawn from a study of blood T cell repertoires in COVID-19. V lost 0 bases and J lost 4, with 9 bases in between. Germline CDR1 reads LGHDT; CDR2 reads YNNKEL (reference sequence). The CDR3 runs to 14 residues. TCRdb's copy holds only in-frame clones and misses some; the assay was immunoSEQ multiplex PCR. Counted here are under 200,000 clones, roughly 83% occurring once; the ten biggest clones make up less than 3.5%. The TCR comes from a woman aged 60-70 years with acute or convalescent COVID-19. Source material: peripheral blood. The V and J genes are TRBV3-1 (or the pseudogene TRBV3-2) and TRBJ1-2, with D tentatively TRBD1 (6 bases). CDR3 amino acids: CASSQETGVYGYTF. The CDR3 DNA reads TGTGCCAGCAGCCAAGAGACAGGCGTCTATGGCTACACCTTC.